The rows below give T cell receptor beta chains drawn from one sample of a study of T cell repertoires in cytomegalovirus infection. Each CDR3 protein gets one entry after TCRdb re-called the reads with MiXCR. The sample lists approximately 700,000 distinct CDR3 sequences, 35% to 45% occurring once. Sequenced sample: PBMCs. The origin of the receptors is a human donor in good health (CMV status not recorded). Some clones in this sample may be carry-over from other donors' samples. CDR3s include the opening cysteine and the closing phenylalanine or tryptophan. A D gene is named only where the DNA matches it firmly. The size field is filled for only some rows; it gives once, few, many or a size class.

d_call | clone_size | j_call | v_call | cdr3_aa | cdr3_nt
NA | NA | TRBJ1-1 | TRBV2 | CASRIPDGGAGTEAFF | TGTGCCAGCAGGATCCCTGACGGGGGCGCGGGCACTGAAGCTTTCTTT
TRBD1 | few | TRBJ2-7 | TRBV28 | CASSDRVGSYEQYF | TGTGCCAGCAGTGACAGGGTAGGCTCCTACGAGCAGTACTTC
NA | few | TRBJ1-1 | TRBV12-3/TRBV12-4 | CASSPRHLSGTEAFF | TGTGCCAGCAGTCCCAGACATCTTTCAGGCACTGAAGCTTTCTTT
NA | NA | TRBJ1-6 | TRBV2 | CASRSREGAPLHF | TGTGCCAGCCGCTCACGGGAGGGCGCACCCCTCCACTTT
TRBD1 | NA | TRBJ2-2 | TRBV9 | CASSVRTGWENTGELFF | TGTGCCAGCAGCGTCAGGACAGGGTGGGAGAACACCGGGGAGCTGTTTTTT
NA | NA | TRBJ2-3 | TRBV24-1 | CATGGIRADTHYF | TGTGCCACCGGGGGAATCCGGGCAGATACGCATTATTTT
NA | once | TRBJ2-1 | TRBV5-6 | CASSFNGLPVNEQFF | TGTGCCAGCAGCTTTAACGGTCTCCCAGTCAATGAGCAGTTCTTC
TRBD2 | NA | TRBJ2-1 | TRBV7-2 | CASSLGSGGGNEQFF | TGTGCCAGCAGCTTGGGTAGCGGGGGGGGGAATGAGCAGTTCTTC
NA | few | TRBJ1-5 | TRBV23-1 | CASVLRDRGTNQPQHF | TGCGCCAGCGTATTAAGGGACCGAGGAACCAATCAGCCCCAGCATTTT
NA | NA | TRBJ2-1 | TRBV9 | CASSVERGSNEQFF | TGTGCCAGCAGCGTAGAGAGGGGAAGTAATGAGCAGTTCTTC
NA | NA | TRBJ1-5 | TRBV28 | CASSSSNQPKHF | TGTGCCAGCAGTTCAAGCAATCAGCCCAAGCATTTT
NA | few | TRBJ1-5 | TRBV28 | CASLETPGAGQPQHF | TGTGCCAGCCTGGAGACACCGGGGGCCGGGCAGCCCCAGCATTTT
NA | NA | TRBJ1-2 | TRBV29-1 | CSVAGGYTF | TGCAGCGTTGCGGGTGGCTACACCTTC
TRBD2 | few | TRBJ2-1 | TRBV20-1 | CSARDSRGGPYNEQFF | TGCAGTGCTAGAGATTCTCGCGGGGGACCGTACAATGAGCAGTTCTTC
NA | NA | TRBJ2-7 | TRBV9 | CASSPDGRAYEQYF | TGTGCCAGCAGCCCAGATGGTAGAGCCTACGAGCAGTACTTC
TRBD2 | many | TRBJ2-5 | TRBV7-6 | CASSALMGGTGQETQYF | TGTGCCAGCAGCGCCCTGATGGGGGGGACCGGTCAAGAGACCCAGTACTTC
NA | NA | TRBJ1-2 | TRBV4-1 | CASTLGPLGTYGYTF | TGCGCCAGCACCCTGGGACCGTTAGGGACGTATGGCTACACCTTC
TRBD2 | few | TRBJ2-7 | TRBV19 | CASSKTGTSGSYEQYF | TGTGCCAGTAGTAAGACCGGGACTAGCGGGAGCTACGAGCAGTACTTC
NA | few | TRBJ2-1 | TRBV28 | CASSLPGGNYNEQFF | TGTGCCAGCAGTTTACCCGGAGGGAACTACAATGAGCAGTTCTTC
TRBD1 | few | TRBJ1-1 | TRBV15 | CAIRGTDNTEAFF | TGTGCCATACGGGGGACAGACAACACTGAAGCTTTCTTT
NA | few | TRBJ2-1 | TRBV3-1 | CASSQLRGSYNEQFF | TGTGCCAGCAGCCAATTAAGGGGTTCCTACAATGAGCAGTTCTTC
NA | NA | TRBJ2-5 | TRBV5-4 | CASSLLAGSETQYF | TGTGCCAGCAGCCTCCTCGCAGGGTCGGAGACCCAGTACTTC
TRBD1 | NA | TRBJ2-7 | TRBV6-6 | CASSYSRGTYEQYF | TGTGCCAGCAGTTATTCCAGGGGGACCTACGAGCAGTACTTC
TRBD1 | NA | TRBJ2-2 | TRBV12-3/TRBV12-4 | CASSRLGQGVTGELFF | TGTGCCAGCAGTCGACTTGGACAGGGGGTCACCGGGGAGCTGTTTTTT
NA | NA | TRBJ2-5 | TRBV27 | CASGNSRDQSAETQYF | TGTGCCAGCGGGAACTCCCGAGACCAAAGTGCGGAGACCCAGTACTTC
TRBD1 | NA | TRBJ2-5 | TRBV7-2 | CASSSRGRREETQYF | TGTGCCAGCAGCTCCAGGGGGCGAAGGGAAGAGACCCAGTACTTC
NA | NA | TRBJ1-1 | TRBV29-1 | CSVLVPTEAFF | TGCAGCGTCTTAGTTCCCACTGAAGCTTTCTTT
NA | NA | TRBJ2-1 | TRBV5-1 | CASSSRLVREMQEQFF | TGCGCCAGCAGCTCAAGACTAGTCCGTGAGATGCAGGAGCAGTTCTTC
NA | NA | TRBJ1-4 | TRBV28 | CASSSTGDSNEKLFF | TGTGCCAGCAGTTCAACAGGTGACTCCAATGAAAAACTGTTTTTT
NA | NA | TRBJ1-2 | TRBV7-6 | CASSLEGGVGYTF | TGTGCCAGCAGCTTAGAAGGGGGGGTCGGCTACACCTTC
NA | few | TRBJ1-4 | TRBV7-8 | CASSLGVSRGGEKLFF | TGTGCCAGCAGCTTAGGTGTATCCAGGGGCGGTGAAAAACTGTTTTTT
NA | many | TRBJ2-3 | TRBV7-8 | CASSLAAFADTQYF | TGTGCCAGCAGCTTAGCGGCGTTCGCAGATACGCAGTATTTT
NA | few | TRBJ1-2 | TRBV19 | CASSNSDAGYTF | TGTGCCAGTAGTAATAGTGATGCTGGCTACACCTTC
NA | many | TRBJ2-1 | TRBV7-7 | CASSLGGGPNEQFF | TGTGCTAGCAGCTTAGGAGGGGGGCCCAACGAGCAGTTCTTC
NA | NA | TRBJ1-2 | TRBV7-2 | CASNKNAGERGYTF | TGTGCCAGCAACAAAAACGCAGGGGAGAGAGGCTACACCTTC
TRBD1 | NA | TRBJ2-1 | TRBV2 | CASSNLGTGNEQFF | TGTGCCAGCAGTAATCTCGGGACAGGGAATGAGCAGTTCTTC
NA | NA | TRBJ1-2 | TRBV19 | CASSIGPGFGYTF | TGTGCCAGTAGTATTGGCCCGGGATTCGGCTACACCTTC
NA | few | TRBJ2-6 | TRBV11-2 | CASSLTGPLNVLTF | TGTGCCAGCAGCTTAACAGGGCCTTTAAACGTCCTGACTTTC
TRBD2 | few | TRBJ2-5 | TRBV11-2 | CASSPLAGAETQYF | TGTGCCAGCAGCCCCTTGGCGGGAGCAGAGACCCAGTACTTC
TRBD1 | NA | TRBJ1-1 | TRBV5-4 | CASSWGDSLNTEAFF | TGTGCCAGCAGCTGGGGGGACAGTTTGAACACTGAAGCTTTCTTT
NA | many | TRBJ2-7 | TRBV6-1 | CASSEFPGITYEQYF | TGTGCCAGCAGTGAGTTCCCAGGGATTACCTACGAGCAGTACTTC
TRBD2 | NA | TRBJ2-2 | TRBV12-3/TRBV12-4 | CASSPGGGEPGELFF | TGTGCCAGCAGCCCGGGGGGAGGGGAACCCGGGGAGCTGTTTTTT
TRBD2 | NA | TRBJ2-3 | TRBV11-2 | CASSLSPGLAGGTDTQYF | TGTGCCAGCAGCTTATCCCCCGGACTAGCGGGTGGCACAGATACGCAGTATTTT
NA | few | TRBJ2-7 | TRBV11-2 | CASSSRRGFVVEQYF | TGTGCCAGCAGTTCAAGACGCGGATTTGTGGTCGAGCAGTACTTC
TRBD2 | NA | TRBJ2-3 | TRBV7-2 | CASSLSGPGDTQYF | TGTGCCAGCAGCCTTAGCGGGCCGGGAGATACGCAGTATTTT
NA | few | TRBJ2-7 | TRBV28 | CASSPWDRSSYEQYF | TGTGCCAGCAGCCCATGGGACCGTTCTTCCTACGAGCAGTACTTC
TRBD1 | NA | TRBJ1-4 | TRBV12-3/TRBV12-4 | CASSTGETNEKLFF | TGTGCCAGCAGTACAGGGGAAACTAATGAAAAACTGTTTTTT
NA | once | TRBJ1-5 | TRBV27 | CASSSTSLRGHQRQHF | TGTGCCAGCAGTTCTACGAGCCTCAGGGGCCATCAGCGCCAGCATTTT
NA | few | TRBJ1-2 | TRBV12-3/TRBV12-4 | CASSPTDGFYGYTF | TGTGCCAGCAGTCCGACCGACGGCTTCTATGGCTACACCTTC
NA | few | TRBJ1-6 | TRBV5-1 | CASSLDGVSPLHF | TGCGCCAGCAGCTTGGATGGGGTCTCACCCCTCCACTTT
TRBD1 | NA | TRBJ1-2 | TRBV15 | CATEPTSGGRGYGYTF | TGTGCCACTGAACCAACGTCAGGGGGTCGAGGCTATGGCTACACCTTC
TRBD1 | NA | TRBJ2-5 | TRBV12-3/TRBV12-4 | CASSQQTRTGPGETQYF | TGTGCCAGCAGTCAACAGACCCGGACAGGGCCGGGGGAGACCCAGTACTTC
TRBD1 | few | TRBJ1-2 | TRBV19 | CASSPGTGTYGYTF | TGTGCCAGTAGTCCCGGGACAGGGACCTATGGCTACACCTTC
NA | NA | TRBJ1-1 | TRBV12-3/TRBV12-4 | CASSLLGRRDSTEAFF | TGTGCCAGCAGTTTACTGGGACGGCGGGATAGCACTGAAGCTTTCTTT
NA | many | TRBJ2-5 | TRBV7-2 | CASSFPRLADHQETQYF | TGTGCCAGCAGCTTCCCCAGACTGGCGGATCATCAAGAGACCCAGTACTTC
NA | NA | TRBJ1-1 | TRBV4-1 | CASSQGVRDSSEAFF | TGCGCCAGCAGCCAAGGGGTCCGCGATTCCTCTGAAGCTTTCTTT
NA | many | TRBJ1-5 | TRBV7-2 | CASSLEGGANQPQHF | TGTGCCAGCAGCTTAGAGGGGGGGGCCAATCAGCCCCAGCATTTT
NA | NA | TRBJ1-5 | TRBV29-1 | CSVRERDNQPQHF | TGCAGCGTCAGGGAACGGGACAATCAGCCCCAGCATTTT
TRBD1 | few | TRBJ2-7 | TRBV12-3/TRBV12-4 | CASSLGQGSPYEQYF | TGTGCCAGCAGTTTGGGACAGGGGAGCCCCTACGAGCAGTACTTC